These 17 T cell receptor beta chains were sequenced from one sample in a study of T cells of healthy individuals. TCRdb reprocessed the 5' RACE reads with MiXCR, giving one entry per CDR3 protein. The table includes 60,000 to 70,000 distinct CDR3 sequences, roughly 17% detected once. The receptors shown here come from a human donor in good health.

Many counts were recorded for this clonotype. This rearrangement joins TRBV20-1 to TRBJ1-1, with 7 bases that match TRBD1. Germline V lookup: CDR1 DFQATT, CDR2 SNEGSKA (reference sequence). V lost 6 bases, J lost 0 bases, and 13 bases stayed unmatched. The CDR3 has 16 residues. CDR3: CSAATPGTEMNTEAFF. Here the CDR3 DNA reads TGCAGTGCCGCAACACCCGGGACAGAAATGAACACTGAAGCTTTCTTT.

Worth noting for this clonotype: This clone may be a read error of a much larger clone one base away. The rearrangement joins TRBV20-1 to TRBJ2-7; D is undetermined. CDR1 DFQATT and CDR2 SNEGSKA come from the germline V gene (reference sequence). The CDR3 is 15 amino acids. The CDR3, as DNA: TGCAGTGCTGGAGATTGGACCCTAGTTACTGACGAGCAGTACTTC. Translation: CSAGDWTLVTDEQYF.

This clonotype was found a few times. The V call is TRBV12-3 or TRBV12-4, the J call TRBJ1-1; D is unresolved. The CDR3 is 11 amino acids. Between the trimmed V and J ends, which lost 4 bases and 7 bases, there was a span of 7 bases. CDR3 in DNA: TGTGCCAGCAGTTGGGGAAGTGAAGCTTTCTTT. Translated, it gives CASSWGSEAFF.

By sample share, this clonotype is medium-sized. The DNA for the CDR3 is TGCGCCAGCAGCCAAGGGGGACAGGACCGATCTATTAGAGGTGGCTACACCTTC. Translating it yields CASSQGGQDRSIRGGYTF. The chain employs TRBV4-1 and TRBJ1-2, with 8 bases lining up with TRBD1. CDR1 is MGHRA and CDR2 is YSYEKL in the germline V gene. The V gene end was trimmed by 1 base and the J gene end by 7 bases; junction bases not matched to a gene: 17. This CDR3 has 18 amino acids.

A remark on this clonotype: A much more abundant neighbour one base away suggests this may be a read error. This chain connects TRBV14 to TRBJ2-7; no reliable D call. Germline V lookup: CDR1 SGHDN, CDR2 FVKESK. The CDR3 is 13 residues long. Trimming took off 4 bases at V and 7 bases at J, with 14 bases between the two ends. CDR3 coding DNA: TGTGCCAGCAGCCCCGTGGTCCTGAGGGAGCAGTACTTC. This translates into CASSPVVLREQYF.

This clonotype showed up just a few times. The rearrangement joins TRBV10-3 to TRBJ2-7; weak D call: TRBD1 (6 bases). Germline V gene data show CDR1 as ENHRY and CDR2 as SYGVKD. Deletions cut 3 bases from V and 2 bases from J, with 11 bases between. This CDR3 comprises 14 residues. The CDR3 region has the DNA TGTGCCATCAGTGATGACAGGATCGCCTACGAGCAGTACTTC. Translating gives CAISDDRIAYEQYF.

There are many counts of this clonotype. The J gene is TRBJ2-2, the V gene TRBV9; D is perhaps TRBD2 (6 bases). V was pared by 2 bases and J by 5 bases, with 7 bases between. Germline values: CDR1 SGDLS, CDR2 YYNGEE. This CDR3 region has 13 residues. The CDR3 region is CASSVGGTGELFF. CDR3 bases: TGTGCCAGCAGCGTTGGAGGGACCGGGGAGCTGTTTTTT.

This clonotype was detected a few times. This rearrangement joins TRBV6-1 to TRBJ1-1; weak D call: TRBD1 (6 bases). CDR1 is MNHNS and CDR2 is SASEGT in the germline V gene. This CDR3 spans 13 amino acids. V lost 4 bases, J lost 6 bases, and 12 bases lay in between. The CDR3 DNA sequence: TGTGCCAGCAGTGGGGGGGCGATCGCTGAAGCTTTCTTT. It yields the protein CASSGGAIAEAFF.

J is TRBJ2-3 and V is TRBV28; TRBD2 aligns across 9 bases. The V gene's germline CDR1 is MDHEN and CDR2 SYDVKM. V shed 1 base, J shed 4 bases, and the junction held 9 bases outside the gene matches. There are 17 residues in the CDR3. CDR3 sequence (DNA): TGTGCCAGCAGTTTATACATTCAAGCGGGGGGCTCAGATACGCAGTATTTT. Protein product: CASSLYIQAGGSDTQYF. Variable domain in full (rest from reference TRBV28 and TRBJ2-3): DVKVTQSSRYLVKRTGEKVFLECVQDMDHENMFWYRQDPGLGLRLIYFSYDVKMKEKGDIPEGYSVSREKKERFSLILESASTNQTSMYLCASSLYIQAGGSDTQYFGPGTRLTVL.

Many counts were recorded for this clonotype. The genes are TRBV5-4 and TRBJ2-7, with a weak D call TRBD1 (7 bases). V was pared by 2 bases and J by 4 bases, with 16 bases between. This CDR3 spans 15 amino acids. Germline V gene sequence: CDR1 SGHNT, CDR2 YYREEE (reference sequence). This CDR3 reads CASSFGGQGEYEQYF. The CDR3 DNA sequence: TGTGCCAGCAGCTTCGGAGGGCAGGGGGAGTACGAGCAGTACTTC.

This clonotype was observed many times. This rearrangement joins TRBV9 to TRBJ2-3; D unresolved. This CDR3 has 16 residues. Germline V gene lookup returns CDR1 SGDLS and CDR2 YYNGEE. V dropped 3 bases and J dropped 0 bases, with 14 bases sitting between them. CDR3 sequence reads: CASSALGGTSTDTQYF. Here the CDR3 DNA reads TGTGCCAGCAGCGCCCTGGGCGGAACTAGCACAGATACGCAGTATTTT.

This clonotype was observed at least ten times. The CDR3 sequence: CASSRGTAGSNQPQHF. The CDR3 bases are TGTGCCAGCAGTCGCGGGACAGCTGGTAGCAATCAGCCCCAGCATTTT. The V gene is TRBV6-5, the J gene TRBJ1-5, with TRBD1 matching over 7 bases. The CDR3 totals 16 residues. The germline gives CDR1 MNHEY, CDR2 SVGAGI. J gave up 0 bases and V 5 bases, and 7 bases lay outside the gene matches.

This clonotype has a handful of counts. V and J are TRBV20-1 and TRBJ2-7; D is ambiguous. Germline CDR1 is DFQATT and CDR2 is SNEGSKA (reference sequence). The CDR3 has 14 amino acids. The V gene lost 0 bases and the J gene lost 2 bases, with 11 bases spanning the gap. DNA of the CDR3: TGCAGTGCTAGAGATCGAGGCAGCCCCTACGAGCAGTACTTC. Protein sequence: CSARDRGSPYEQYF.

V and J are TRBV6-2 or TRBV6-3 and TRBJ2-1, with a tentative D call TRBD2 (6 bases). V lost 7 bases and J lost 7, with 17 bases in between. Per the germline V gene, CDR1 is MNHEY and CDR2 is SVGEGT. There are 14 residues in the CDR3. DNA for the CDR3: TGTGCCAGCAACCCGACCGGGAGTCGGAATGAGCAGTTCTTC. Protein sequence: CASNPTGSRNEQFF.

This CDR3 reads CASSLDRQTYNEQFF. CDR3 nucleotides: TGTGCCAGCAGCTTGGACAGGCAAACCTACAATGAGCAGTTCTTC. V gene TRBV5-4 combines with J gene TRBJ2-1; D might be TRBD1 (5 bases). Trimming shortened V by 0 bases and J by 2 bases, and 9 bases separated the two germline ends. The CDR3 is 15 amino acids. The germline gives CDR1 SGHNT, CDR2 YYREEE (reference sequence).

This clonotype was detected many times. The CDR3 DNA follows: TGTGCCAGCAGCTTAACCGGAGGGCCGAACTACGAGCAGTACTTC. This translates into CASSLTGGPNYEQYF. The chain carries TRBV7-9 and TRBJ2-7, with D possibly matching TRBD2 (6 bases). Trimming stripped 2 bases from V and 3 bases from J, with 14 bases between. Germline lookup yields CDR1 SEHNR and CDR2 FQNEAQ (reference sequence). The CDR3 length is 15 residues.

This clonotype was seen just once. V gene TRBV7-4 combines with J gene TRBJ2-3, with D unresolved. CDR3 length: 16 amino acids. Germline CDR1 is SGHVT and CDR2 is SQSDAQ. V was shortened by 2 bases and J by 4 bases, with 16 bases between the two germline ends. CDR3 amino acids: CASSLPVRSIADTQYF. For the CDR3, the DNA is TGTGCCAGCAGCTTACCTGTCCGGAGTATCGCAGATACGCAGTATTTT.